The TCR beta chain described here comes from a study of Ad26.COV2.S vaccination and SARS-CoV-2 variants. The wider study: Recipients of Ad26.COV2.S got it intramuscularly, once or twice 56 days apart. Whole-study results and caveats: For non-spike TCRs, breadth in vaccine recipients resembled that in placebo recipients. Considerable breadth of spike-specific CD8+ and CD4+ T cell responses has reportedly been documented following vaccination.

Regarding this clone: Its antigen is not known.

Treatment in this sample: some 20 received Ad26.COV2.S at low or high dose, single or two shots; about 5 received placebo; per-sample allocation not given. The samples date from day 63 after the first vaccine or placebo injection. Based in Boston, the donor was an adult of 18-55 years. The CDR3 is 14 amino acids. Germline-derived CDR1 and CDR2 are LNHDA and SQIVND (reference sequence). Trimming removed 3 bases from V and 1 base from J, with 10 bases in between. Produced via immunoSEQ multiplex PCR; TCRdb's table is partial and in-frame only. The sample has about 390,000 clones; about 90% are singletons.

The sequence came from a person aged 18-60 years who received the Ad26.COV2.S COVID-19 vaccine or a placebo. The chain is built from TRBV19 and TRBJ2-7; D unresolved. The material sequenced was peripheral blood, taken in a trial of Ad26.COV2.S vaccine versus placebo. The CDR3 coding sequence is TGTGCCAGTAGTATTGGTCCGGGTTCCTACGAGCAGTACTTC. Its protein product is CASSIGPGSYEQYF.